This T cell receptor beta chain was obtained from a study of shared clonotypes between healthy human individuals. Study-level background: Plates per donor: three CD4 naive, three CD4 memory, two CD8 naive, one CD8 memory.

Clones were read by immunoSEQ multiplex PCR, and TCRdb kept only the in-frame ones, dropping some. Counted here are 600,000 to 750,000 clones, less than 95% occurring once; the ten biggest clones make up 34%. Trimming stripped 2 bases from V and 6 bases from J, with 23 bases between. The CDR3 contains 18 residues. The material sequenced was memory CD8+ T cells from PBMCs. Stated subset: CD45RO+ cells pooled with CCR7-negative TemRA cells. The TCR was taken from a man between 18 and 35 years old in good health. Some clones in this sample may be carry-over from other donors' samples. The rearrangement joins TRBV23-1 to TRBJ2-1; the D is unclear. TRBV23-1 is given ORF status, its function remaining uncertain. For the CDR3, the DNA is TGCGCCAGCAGTCAAGGCACTACGACCCCTCCTCAAGGCAATGAGCAGTTCTTC. This translates into CASSQGTTTPPQGNEQFF.